This record concerns one T cell receptor beta chain sequence. 5'RACE with constant-segment primers yielded barcoded, UMI-tagged TCR alpha and TCR beta cDNA libraries. TCRdb processed the 5' RACE reads anew with MiXCR; each CDR3 protein has one entry. This sample carries more than 75,000 distinct CDR3 sequences, over 11% of them seen once, and the ten largest clones take 25% to 35%. The CDR3 consists of 15 residues. V lost 0 bases, J lost 7 bases, and 6 bases stayed unmatched. Germline assignment: CDR1 SGHRS and CDR2 YFSETQ. The sample originates from a study of T-cell memory formation after mild COVID-19.

Input material: PBMCs or a T cell subset sorted from them (not recorded which). V usage is TRBV5-1 and J usage is TRBJ1-5; 8 bases map to TRBD1. This TCR came from an adult woman who had mild COVID-19 (a few samples of this study predate the infection). Cell type and time point are not known. CDR3 loop: CASSLGSGGHQPQHF. CDR3 nucleotide sequence: TGCGCCAGCAGCTTGGGGTCAGGGGGCCACCAGCCCCAGCATTTT. Full variable domain (remainder filled in from reference TRBV5-1 and TRBJ1-5): KAGVTQTPRYLIKTRGQQVTLSCSPISGHRSVSWYQQTPGQGLQFLFEYFSETQRNKGNFPGRFSGRQFSNSRSEMNVSTLELGDSALYLCASSLGSGGHQPQHFGDGTRLSIL.